These 21 T cell receptor beta chains came from one sample sequenced in a study of beta chain features in type 1 diabetes listed by TCRdb under 2018. Paper-wide results and their limitations: In all four CD4+ subsets, TCRB CDR3 length was moderately but significantly shorter in type 1 diabetes patients.

Their target antigens are unknown. Libraries were constructed by the immunoSEQ multiplex PCR assay. The entire amount of isolated RNA was reverse transcribed using the High Capacity cDNA Reverse Transcription Kit, so the sequenced TCRB transcripts were expressed ones. TCRdb carries this immuneACCESS record with in-frame sequences only. Its versions omit some clonotypes, under half of them owing to an unresolved V gene in the studies checked, with the rest unexplained. This sample lists approximately 50,000 clones; 35% to 50% were detected once. The ten biggest clones cover 1.4% to 1.5% of the sample. Sequenced material: Tregs from blood. This specimen's cell subset or site label, per the study, means: regulatory CD4+ T cells. The receptors stem from a man under 40 with type 1 diabetes.

This clone came up a few times. The V gene is TRBV5-4, the J gene TRBJ2-7, with D perhaps matching TRBD2 (5 bases). Germline V gene lookup returns CDR1 SGHNT and CDR2 YYREEE (reference sequence). V was clipped by 0 bases and J by 8 bases, with 12 bases between them. This CDR3 is built from 13 residues. DNA for the CDR3: TGTGCCAGCAGCTTGGCCCGGGATTCCCAGCAGTACTTC. It codes for CASSLARDSQQYF. The whole variable domain, remainder taken from reference TRBV5-4 and TRBJ2-7, is ETGVTQSPTHLIKTRGQQVTLRCSSQSGHNTVSWYQQALGQGPQFIFQYYREEENGRGNFPPRFSGLQFPNYSSELNVNALELDDSALYLCASSLARDSQQYFGPGTRLTVT.

Details on this clone: At one end, the junction sequence differs from germline, possibly due to a read error. The chain uses TRBV2 and TRBJ2-7; TRBD2 is a possible D gene (7 bases). From germline, CDR1 is SNHLY and CDR2 FYNNEI. This CDR3 has 11 amino acids. The CDR3, as DNA: TGTGCCAGCTGGGCCGGGGAGGGGGTCCGGTTC. It yields the protein CASWAGEGVRF.

This clone came up many times. The chain joins TRBV28 to TRBJ1-4, with a tentative D call TRBD1 (6 bases). In germline, CDR1 is MDHEN, CDR2 SYDVKM. The CDR3 sequence is 13 residues long. Trimming left V 6 bases short and J 8 bases short, with 13 bases between. CDR3 nucleotides: TGTGCCAGCAGGGGGGCAGACCTGGAAAAACTGTTTTTT. This translates into CASRGADLEKLFF.

This clone came up a few times. This rearrangement joins TRBV15 to TRBJ2-5; D is uncertain. Trimming took off 0 bases at V and 7 bases at J, with 6 bases between the two ends. Germline CDR1 is LNHNV and CDR2 is YYDKDF (reference sequence). The CDR3 consists of 12 residues. This chain's CDR3 is CATSRDLGTQYF. The CDR3, as DNA: TGTGCCACCAGCAGAGATCTCGGGACCCAGTACTTC.

This clone was seen a few times. It is unclear where the CDR3 begins or ends on the DNA, so no DNA is shown, and the CDR3 is as TCRdb lists it. The genes are TRBV21-1 and TRBJ2-2; TRBD2 is the table's D call, not checked against the DNA. TRBV21-1 is described as a pseudogene. The CDR3 spans 18 residues, counting both ends. CDR3 sequence reads: CASSSRVAGGIYTGELFF.

The gene calls are TRBV7-8 and TRBJ2-5; possible D gene TRBD1, 6 bases. Germline V gives CDR1 SGHVS, CDR2 FQNEAQ. With 1 base removed from V and 3 bases from J, the gap between germline ends came to 9 bases. The CDR3 sequence is 14 residues long. The CDR3 sequence is CASSLGTAKETQYF. CDR3 in DNA: TGTGCCAGCAGCTTAGGGACAGCTAAAGAGACCCAGTACTTC.

This chain links TRBV7-2 with TRBJ1-1; no firm D call. Germline CDR1 is SGHTA and CDR2 is FQGNSA. V was trimmed by 2 bases and J by 8 bases, leaving 12 bases between them. The CDR3 runs to 13 residues. CDR3 sequence reads: CASSLLLGREAFF. The CDR3 DNA reads as TGTGCCAGCAGCTTACTCCTTGGCAGGGAAGCTTTCTTT. The complete variable domain, with remaining parts taken from reference TRBV7-2 and TRBJ1-1, reads GAGVSQSPSNKVTEKGKDVELRCDPISGHTALYWYRQSLGQGLEFLIYFQGNSAPDKSGLPSDRFSAERTGGSVSTLTIQRTQQEDSAVYLCASSLLLGREAFFGQGTRLTVV.

J is TRBJ2-1 and V is TRBV28; a weak D match, TRBD2 (7 bases). The CDR3 loop spans 16 amino acids. The germline V gene encodes CDR1 MDHEN and CDR2 SYDVKM. V was pared by 0 bases and J by 5 bases, with 14 bases between. CDR3: CASSLWGGGVNNEQFF. The CDR3 coding sequence is TGTGCCAGCAGTTTATGGGGAGGGGGGGTGAACAATGAGCAGTTCTTC.

This clone was detected only a few times. The CDR3 DNA is TGTGCCAGCAGCTCCCCCGGGACTAGCTATAACAATGAGCAGTTCTTC. Its protein is CASSSPGTSYNNEQFF. This chain uses TRBV7-9 with TRBJ2-1; TRBD2 matches at 9 bases. The CDR3 extends over 16 amino acids. The V gene's germline CDR1 is SEHNR and CDR2 FQNEAQ (reference sequence). Trimming at V came to 4 bases and at J to 5 bases, leaving 9 bases not matched to a gene.

This clone was observed a few times. This sequence joins TRBV28 and TRBJ2-1, with 9 bases lining up with TRBD2. Losses at the gene ends were 4 bases for V and 8 bases for J; bases not matched to a gene: 12. Germline CDR1 MDHEN, CDR2 SYDVKM. CDR3 size: 16 residues. CDR3 loop: CASSSLAGLKGDEQFF. Here the CDR3 DNA reads TGTGCCAGCAGTTCGCTAGCGGGACTAAAAGGGGATGAGCAGTTCTTC.

The chain joins TRBV5-1 to TRBJ1-4, with D maybe TRBD1 (6 bases). The CDR3 has 15 residues. The germline V and J ends were trimmed by 2 bases and 8 bases, with 16 bases remaining between them. The germline V gene encodes CDR1 SGHRS and CDR2 YFSETQ. The CDR3 reads CASSFYTGKEEKLFF. DNA of the CDR3: TGCGCCAGCAGCTTCTACACAGGGAAGGAGGAAAAACTGTTTTTT.

The genes are TRBV2 and TRBJ2-3; tentatively, D is TRBD2 (6 bases). The CDR3 covers 12 residues. Trimming stripped 6 bases from V and 4 bases from J, with 8 bases between. Germline V CDR1 and CDR2: SNHLY, FYNNEI. The CDR3 region is CASRGLSDTQYF. The DNA for the CDR3 is TGTGCCAGCAGGGGACTTTCAGATACGCAGTATTTT.

A few counts support this clone. The chain uses TRBV4-3 and TRBJ2-3; no clear D. V was clipped by 2 bases and J by 0 bases, with 9 bases between them. CDR3 size: 15 residues. The V gene's germline CDR1 is LGHNA and CDR2 YSLEER. CDR3 nucleotide sequence: TGCGCCAGCAGCCAACATGGGCAGAGCACAGATACGCAGTATTTT. It is translated as CASSQHGQSTDTQYF.

This clone was seen a few times. This rearrangement joins TRBV18 to TRBJ1-1, with no clear D. CDR3 length: 15 residues. Trimming removed 0 bases from V and 5 bases from J, with 13 bases in between. Looked up from germline, CDR1 is KGHSH and CDR2 is LQKENI. The CDR3 DNA reads as TGTGCCAGCTCACCACCGGTGGCACCCCCAACTGAAGCTTTCTTT. Amino acid sequence: CASSPPVAPPTEAFF.

This clone is medium-sized within its sample. The CDR3 DNA reads as TGTGCCAGCAGCCACGGGTCCTACGAGCAGTACTTC. It yields the protein CASSHGSYEQYF. The gene calls are TRBV7-2 and TRBJ2-7; no firm D call. CDR3 length: 12 residues. The germline V and J ends were trimmed by 5 bases and 1 base, with 6 bases remaining between them. CDR1 and CDR2 from the germline V gene are SGHTA and FQGNSA.

The chain recombines TRBV6-4 with TRBJ2-1; D perhaps matches TRBD2 (6 bases). The CDR3 extends over 15 amino acids. The V end was cut by 2 bases, the J end by 8 bases, with 16 bases between. Germline V gene lookup returns CDR1 MRHNA and CDR2 SNTAGT. The CDR3 region has the DNA TGTGCCAGCAGTGACCCGGGAGCCCGGGGCGATGAGCAGTTCTTC. It specifies CASSDPGARGDEQFF.

This clone showed up just a few times. The V gene is TRBV6-1, the J gene TRBJ2-2; maybe TRBD1 (5 bases). The germline V gene has CDR1 MNHNS and CDR2 SASEGT. The V end lost 6 bases, the J end lost 6 bases, and 14 bases lay between the germline ends. CDR3 length: 14 amino acids. This CDR3 is CASRGNTGAGELFF. CDR3 DNA sequence: TGTGCCAGCAGGGGGAACACAGGAGCCGGGGAGCTGTTTTTT.

This chain links TRBV28 with TRBJ2-3; 9 nucleotides line up with TRBD1. CDR3 length equals 14 residues. The germline gives CDR1 MDHEN, CDR2 SYDVKM. Germline trimming cut 8 bases from V and 6 bases from J; bases unmatched to any gene: 9. CDR3 nucleotide sequence: TGTGCCAGCCGGGGGACAGGGCTCACCGATACGCAGTATTTT. Residues: CASRGTGLTDTQYF.

Only a few counts were recorded for this clone. This rearrangement joins TRBV7-3 to TRBJ2-2; D perhaps matches TRBD1 (7 bases). V dropped 5 bases and J dropped 5 bases, with 18 bases sitting between them. Germline-derived CDR1 and CDR2 are SGHTA and FQGTGA. The CDR3 loop spans 16 amino acids. The CDR3 spells CASSTTGEVGTGELFF. DNA for the CDR3: TGTGCCAGCAGCACCACAGGGGAGGTCGGAACCGGGGAGCTGTTTTTT.

This clone was seen only once. The chain carries TRBV9 and TRBJ1-5, with 7 nucleotides matching TRBD1. After removal of 4 bases from V and 2 bases from J, the junction contained 6 bases not matched to a gene. Germline values: CDR1 SGDLS, CDR2 YYNGEE. This CDR3 region has 15 residues. CDR3 nucleotide sequence: TGTGCCAGCAGCCCCCGTGGGACAGGCAATCAGCCCCAGCATTTT. Residues: CASSPRGTGNQPQHF.

The V and J genes are TRBV18 and TRBJ2-3; TRBD1 is a possible D gene (6 bases). Germline V gives CDR1 KGHSH, CDR2 LQKENI. Trimming took off 1 base at V and 2 bases at J, with 7 bases between the two ends. The CDR3 is 14 residues long. The DNA of the CDR3 is TGTGCCAGCTCACCACGGACAGTCACAGATACGCAGTATTTT. Protein product: CASSPRTVTDTQYF. The full variable domain, its missing parts supplied by reference TRBV18 and TRBJ2-3, is NAGVMQNPRHLVRRRGQEARLRCSPMKGHSHVYWYRQLPEEGLKFMVYLQKENIIDESGMPKERFSAEFPKEGPSILRIQQVVRGDSAAYFCASSPRTVTDTQYFGPGTRLTVL.